This T cell receptor beta chain was found in a study of blood T cell repertoires in COVID-19. Germline CDR1 is MNHEY and CDR2 is SMNVEV (reference sequence). CDR3 size: 15 residues. V lost 5 bases and J lost 6; bases outside the gene matches: 11. The table came from immunoSEQ multiplex PCR; TCRdb's copy has only in-frame clones and leaves some out. The sample includes about 60,000 clones, approximately 86% of them seen just once. V usage is TRBV27 and J usage is TRBJ1-2, with 8 bases lining up with TRBD1. Sequencing was done on a sample of peripheral blood. This clonotype originated in a man aged 60 to 75 with acute or convalescent COVID-19. For the CDR3, the DNA is TGTGCCAGCAGTCTCGCTCCAGGGGGCGCCGATGGCTACACCTTC. Protein sequence: CASSLAPGGADGYTF.